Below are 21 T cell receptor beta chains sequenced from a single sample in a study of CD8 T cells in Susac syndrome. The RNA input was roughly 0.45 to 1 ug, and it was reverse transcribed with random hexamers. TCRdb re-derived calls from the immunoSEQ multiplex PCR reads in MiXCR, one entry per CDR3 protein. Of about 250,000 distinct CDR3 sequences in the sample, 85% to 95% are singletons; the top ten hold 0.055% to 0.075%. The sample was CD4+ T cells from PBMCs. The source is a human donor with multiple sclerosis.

CDR3 DNA: TGCGCCAGCAGTCAATCGGAGTCGGGACTAGCTTCTGCAGATACGCAGTATTTT. This codes for CASSQSESGLASADTQYF. The chain has TRBV23-1 and TRBJ2-3, with TRBD2 matching over 9 bases. TRBV23-1 is an ORF; its function is uncertain. CDR3 size: 18 residues. V was pared by 0 bases and J by 4 bases, with 11 bases of the junction left unmatched.

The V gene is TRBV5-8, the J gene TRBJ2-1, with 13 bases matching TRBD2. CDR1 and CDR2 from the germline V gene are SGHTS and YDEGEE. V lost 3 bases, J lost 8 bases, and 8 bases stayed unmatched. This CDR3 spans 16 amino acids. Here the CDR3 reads CASSWGTSGEGDEQFF. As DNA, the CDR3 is TGTGCCAGCAGCTGGGGGACTAGCGGGGAAGGGGATGAGCAGTTCTTC.

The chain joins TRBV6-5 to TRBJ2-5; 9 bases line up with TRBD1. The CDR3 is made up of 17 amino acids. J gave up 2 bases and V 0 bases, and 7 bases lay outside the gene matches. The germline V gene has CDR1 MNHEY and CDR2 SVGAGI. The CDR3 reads CASSYSGPGQGQETQYF. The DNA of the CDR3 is TGTGCCAGCAGTTACTCAGGCCCTGGACAGGGGCAAGAGACCCAGTACTTC.

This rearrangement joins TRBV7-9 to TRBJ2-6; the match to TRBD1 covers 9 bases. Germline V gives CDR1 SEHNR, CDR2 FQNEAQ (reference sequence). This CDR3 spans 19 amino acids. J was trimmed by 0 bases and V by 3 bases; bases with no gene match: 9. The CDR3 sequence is CASSLVTGTGRSGANVLTF. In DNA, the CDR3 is TGTGCCAGCAGCTTGGTTACTGGGACAGGGCGCTCTGGGGCCAACGTCCTGACTTTC.

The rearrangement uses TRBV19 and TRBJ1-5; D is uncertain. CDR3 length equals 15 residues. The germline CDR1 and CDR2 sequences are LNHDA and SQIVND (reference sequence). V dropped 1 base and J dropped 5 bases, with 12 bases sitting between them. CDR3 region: CASSIGQVRDQPQHF. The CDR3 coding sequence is TGTGCCAGTAGTATAGGCCAGGTGCGGGATCAGCCCCAGCATTTT.

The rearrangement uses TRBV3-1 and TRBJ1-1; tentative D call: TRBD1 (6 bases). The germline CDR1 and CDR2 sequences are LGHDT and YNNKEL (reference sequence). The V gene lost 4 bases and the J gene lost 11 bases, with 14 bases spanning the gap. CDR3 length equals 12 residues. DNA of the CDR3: TGTGCCAGCAGCCGCAACAGGGAGATCGCTTTCTTT. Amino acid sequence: CASSRNREIAFF.

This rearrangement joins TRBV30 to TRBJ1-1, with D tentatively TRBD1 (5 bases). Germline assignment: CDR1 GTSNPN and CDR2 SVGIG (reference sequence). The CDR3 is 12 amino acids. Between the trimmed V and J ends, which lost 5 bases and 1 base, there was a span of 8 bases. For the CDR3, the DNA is TGTGCCTGGCACACAGGGAACACTGAAGCTTTCTTT. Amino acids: CAWHTGNTEAFF.

CDR3 coding DNA: TGTGCCAGCACCCCTCCCGACAGACTCTACGAGCAGTACGTC. It encodes CASTPPDRLYEQYV. The rearrangement joins TRBV7-8 to TRBJ2-7; D perhaps matches TRBD1 (5 bases). The germline V gene encodes CDR1 SGHVS and CDR2 FQNEAQ. The CDR3 runs 14 residues. V was shortened by 7 bases and J by 3 bases, with 16 bases between the two germline ends.

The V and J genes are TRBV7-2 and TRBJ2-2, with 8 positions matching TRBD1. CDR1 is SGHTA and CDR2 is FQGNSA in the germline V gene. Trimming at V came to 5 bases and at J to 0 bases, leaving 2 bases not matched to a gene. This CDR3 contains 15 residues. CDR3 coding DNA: TGTGCCAGCAGCACGGACAGGGCGAACACCGGGGAGCTGTTTTTT. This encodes CASSTDRANTGELFF.

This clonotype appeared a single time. CDR3 region: CAWRLPGQGVEEQYF. In DNA, the CDR3 is TGTGCCTGGAGACTTCCGGGACAGGGGGTGGAAGAGCAGTACTTC. This sequence joins TRBV30 and TRBJ2-7; TRBD1 aligns across 11 bases. This CDR3 is built from 15 residues. V trimming: 3 bases; J trimming: 7 bases; junction bases outside the gene matches: 11. Germline assignment: CDR1 GTSNPN and CDR2 SVGIG (reference sequence).

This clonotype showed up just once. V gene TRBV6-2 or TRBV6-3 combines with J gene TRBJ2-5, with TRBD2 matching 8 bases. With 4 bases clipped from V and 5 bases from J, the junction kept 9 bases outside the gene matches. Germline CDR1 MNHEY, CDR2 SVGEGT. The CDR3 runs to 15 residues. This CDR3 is CASSLIGRAEETQYF. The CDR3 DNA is TGTGCCAGCAGTTTAATCGGGAGGGCCGAGGAGACCCAGTACTTC.

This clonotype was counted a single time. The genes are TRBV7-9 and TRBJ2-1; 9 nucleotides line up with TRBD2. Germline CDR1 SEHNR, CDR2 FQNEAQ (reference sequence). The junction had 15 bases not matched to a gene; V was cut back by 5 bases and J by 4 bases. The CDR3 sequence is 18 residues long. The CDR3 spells CASSARSGGPFRYNEQFF. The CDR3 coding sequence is TGTGCCAGCAGCGCCAGGAGCGGGGGGCCCTTCCGGTACAATGAGCAGTTCTTC.

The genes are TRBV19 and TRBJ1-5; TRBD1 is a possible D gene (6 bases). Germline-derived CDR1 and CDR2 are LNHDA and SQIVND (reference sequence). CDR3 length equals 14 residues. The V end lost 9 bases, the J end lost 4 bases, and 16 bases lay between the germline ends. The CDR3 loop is CASKEGGRNQPQHF. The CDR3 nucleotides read TGTGCCAGCAAAGAAGGGGGTCGGAATCAGCCCCAGCATTTT.

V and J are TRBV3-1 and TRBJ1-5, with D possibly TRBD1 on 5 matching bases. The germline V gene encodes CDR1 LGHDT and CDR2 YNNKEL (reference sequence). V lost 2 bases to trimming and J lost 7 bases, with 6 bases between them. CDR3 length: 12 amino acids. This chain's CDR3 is CASSQRGQPQHF. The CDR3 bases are TGTGCCAGCAGCCAACGGGGCCAGCCCCAGCATTTT.

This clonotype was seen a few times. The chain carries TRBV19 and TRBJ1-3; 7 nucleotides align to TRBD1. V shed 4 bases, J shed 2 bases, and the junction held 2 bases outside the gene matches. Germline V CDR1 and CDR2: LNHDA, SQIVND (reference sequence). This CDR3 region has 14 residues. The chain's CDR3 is CASSTTGAGNTIYF. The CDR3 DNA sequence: TGTGCCAGTAGTACTACAGGGGCTGGAAACACCATATATTTT.

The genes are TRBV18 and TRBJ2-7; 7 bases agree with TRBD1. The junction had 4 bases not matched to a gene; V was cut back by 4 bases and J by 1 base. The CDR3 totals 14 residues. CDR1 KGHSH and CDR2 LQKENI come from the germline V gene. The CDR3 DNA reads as TGTGCCAGCTCACGGAACAGGGGATCCTACGAGCAGTACTTC. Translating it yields CASSRNRGSYEQYF.

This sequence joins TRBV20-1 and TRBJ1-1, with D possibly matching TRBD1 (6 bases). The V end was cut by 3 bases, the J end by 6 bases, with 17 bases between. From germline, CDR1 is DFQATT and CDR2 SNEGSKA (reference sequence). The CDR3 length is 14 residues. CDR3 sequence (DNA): TGCAGTGCTAGGGTCGCGCTCAGGGGAGCTGAAGCTTTCTTT. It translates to CSARVALRGAEAFF.

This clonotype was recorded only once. The CDR3 DNA reads as TGTGCCAGTAGGAACCTTGCGGGACTCAATGAGCAGTTCTTC. This translates into CASRNLAGLNEQFF. V gene TRBV19 combines with J gene TRBJ2-1, with D maybe TRBD2 (6 bases). The CDR3 runs 14 residues. Germline lookup yields CDR1 LNHDA and CDR2 SQIVND (reference sequence). The V end was cut by 6 bases, the J end by 6 bases, with 15 bases between.

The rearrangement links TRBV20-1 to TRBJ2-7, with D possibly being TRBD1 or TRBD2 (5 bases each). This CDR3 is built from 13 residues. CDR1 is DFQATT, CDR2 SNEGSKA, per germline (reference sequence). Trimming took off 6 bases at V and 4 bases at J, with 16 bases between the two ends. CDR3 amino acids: CSALPGRTYEQYF. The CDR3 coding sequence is TGCAGTGCCCTTCCGGGACGCACGTACGAGCAGTACTTC.

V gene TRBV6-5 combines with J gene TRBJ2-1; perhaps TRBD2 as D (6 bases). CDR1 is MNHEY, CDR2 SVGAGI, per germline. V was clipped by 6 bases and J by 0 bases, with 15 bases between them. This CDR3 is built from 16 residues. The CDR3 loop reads CASSYGGTRSYNEQFF. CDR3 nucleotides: TGTGCCAGCAGCTACGGCGGGACGCGCTCCTACAATGAGCAGTTCTTC.

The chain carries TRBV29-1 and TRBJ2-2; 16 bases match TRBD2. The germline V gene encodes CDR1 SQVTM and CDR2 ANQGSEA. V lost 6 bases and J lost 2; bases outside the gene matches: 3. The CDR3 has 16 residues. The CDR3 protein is CSVGLAGGRNTGELFF. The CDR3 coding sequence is TGCAGCGTGGGACTAGCGGGAGGGCGTAACACCGGGGAGCTGTTTTTT.